The next 21 T cell receptor beta chains were all read from a single sample in a study of cytomegalovirus exposure and HLA in healthy donors. Clones were read by immunoSEQ multiplex PCR, and TCRdb kept only the in-frame ones, dropping some. The sample yields 80,000 to 100,000 clones, about 83% seen once. The specimen sequenced was PBMCs. The origin of the receptors is a woman in her twenties or thirties in good health and CMV-seronegative.

V gene TRBV4-1 combines with J gene TRBJ2-7; 8 bases match TRBD2. CDR1 is MGHRA, CDR2 YSYEKL, per germline. The length of the CDR3 is 15 residues. Trimming cost V 1 base and J 5 bases; bases outside gene matches: 7. This CDR3 is CASSQGFRRGDEQYF. The CDR3 DNA is TGCGCCAGCAGCCAAGGCTTTCGGCGGGGGGACGAGCAGTACTTC.

This clone was detected once. The chain is built from TRBV4-1 and TRBJ1-6; no clear D gene. V shed 4 bases and J shed 7 bases, with 14 bases lying between them. CDR1 is MGHRA and CDR2 is YSYEKL in the germline V gene. The CDR3 contains 15 residues. CDR3 protein: CASSRTPVTNSPLHF. In nucleotides, the CDR3 is TGCGCCAGCAGCCGGACTCCGGTCACAAATTCACCCCTCCACTTT.

This chain connects TRBV15 to TRBJ1-2; weak D call: TRBD1 (5 bases). The CDR3 is 13 residues long. Germline assignment: CDR1 LNHNV and CDR2 YYDKDF (reference sequence). V shed 0 bases and J shed 7 bases, with 9 bases lying between them. The CDR3 here is CATSRDRESGYTF. The CDR3 DNA is TGTGCCACCAGCAGAGACAGGGAATCTGGCTACACCTTC.

The genes are TRBV12-5 and TRBJ1-2; the match to TRBD1 covers 8 bases. Unmatched junction bases numbered 14, after V lost 3 bases and J lost 8 bases. The CDR3 has 16 amino acids. Germline-derived CDR1 and CDR2 are LGHNT and FRNRAP. CDR3 amino acids: CASGFRQGMALEGYTF. CDR3 DNA: TGTGCTAGTGGTTTTCGACAGGGGATGGCCCTTGAGGGCTACACCTTC.

Concerning this clone: One end of the junction does not line up with germline, which may come from a read error. The chain couples TRBV19 to TRBJ1-5, with 7 bases identical to TRBD1. The V gene's germline CDR1 is LNHDA and CDR2 SQIVND (reference sequence). The CDR3 runs 15 residues. CDR3 DNA sequence: TGTGCCAGTAGCATAGACAGGGTAAGTCGTCAGCCCCAGCATTTT. Its protein is CASSIDRVSRQPQHF.

The rearrangement uses TRBV5-4 and TRBJ2-7; D is perhaps TRBD1 (6 bases). Germline assignment: CDR1 SGHNT and CDR2 YYREEE (reference sequence). This CDR3 has 13 amino acids. Trimming shortened V by 4 bases and J by 1 base, and 9 bases separated the two germline ends. The DNA of the CDR3 is TGTGCCAGCAGCAGAGGACAGTCCTACGAGCAGTACTTC. It is translated as CASSRGQSYEQYF.

The chain couples TRBV7-8 to TRBJ1-1; tentative D call: TRBD1 (5 bases). V lost 4 bases and J 1 base, leaving 13 bases between the germline ends. Germline CDR1 and CDR2: SGHVS and FQNEAQ. The CDR3 sequence is 15 residues long. Here the CDR3 DNA reads TGTGCCAGCAGCTCTGAACTTACAGGGAACACTGAAGCTTTCTTT. Translated, it gives CASSSELTGNTEAFF. Full variable domain (outside the CDR3, taken from reference TRBV7-8 and TRBJ1-1): GAGVSQSPRYKVAKRGQDVALRCDPISGHVSLFWYQQALGQGPEFLTYFQNEAQLDKSGLPSDRFFAERPEGSVSTLKIQRTQQEDSAVYLCASSSELTGNTEAFFGQGTRLTVV.

J is TRBJ1-1 and V is TRBV20-1; D gene ambiguous. The V and J ends lost 7 bases and 7 bases respectively, with 13 bases between them. The CDR3 runs 11 residues. The germline V gene has CDR1 DFQATT and CDR2 SNEGSKA (reference sequence). The CDR3 DNA reads as TGCAGTGTCGCGATCGGGAGTGAAGCTTTCTTT. Amino acid sequence: CSVAIGSEAFF.

The V call is TRBV5-1, the J call TRBJ2-7; D may be TRBD2 (8 bases). V lost 2 bases and J 7 bases, leaving 31 bases between the germline ends. CDR1 is SGHRS and CDR2 is YFSETQ in the germline V gene. This CDR3 has 19 residues. The CDR3 DNA is TGCGCCAGCAGCTTACGGACAGGACCCCTAGCGGGCGTCTCGGGGGAGCAGTACTTC. Protein product: CASSLRTGPLAGVSGEQYF.

The rearrangement uses TRBV27 and TRBJ2-6; TRBD1 matches 10 bases. V was clipped by 2 bases and J by 1 base; unmatched bases: 2. In germline, CDR1 is MNHEY, CDR2 SMNVEV (reference sequence). The CDR3 is 17 residues long. The CDR3, as DNA: TGTGCCAGCAGTTTAGGGACAGGGGAATCTGGGGCCAACGTCCTGACTTTC. It encodes CASSLGTGESGANVLTF. Together with reference TRBV27 and TRBJ2-6, the CDR3 gives the full variable domain: EAQVTQNPRYLITVTGKKLTVTCSQNMNHEYMSWYRQDPGLGLRQIYYSMNVEVTDKGDVPEGYKVSRKEKRNFPLILESPSPNQTSLYFCASSLGTGESGANVLTFGAGSRLTVL.

The chain carries TRBV19 and TRBJ1-3; no clear D gene. Trimming took 3 bases from V and 4 from J, leaving 7 bases between them. The germline V gene has CDR1 LNHDA and CDR2 SQIVND (reference sequence). The CDR3 length is 13 residues. This CDR3 is CASSIARGNTIYF. The CDR3 DNA sequence: TGTGCCAGTAGTATCGCCAGGGGAAACACCATATATTTT.

Only a few counts were recorded for this clone. V gene TRBV13 combines with J gene TRBJ1-2; maybe TRBD1 (6 bases). This CDR3 comprises 14 residues. Germline lookup yields CDR1 PRHDT and CDR2 FYEKMQ (reference sequence). V lost 5 bases to trimming and J lost 8 bases, with 18 bases between them. The CDR3 reads CASSGSEGGTGYTF. CDR3 DNA: TGTGCCAGCAGCGGATCAGAAGGGGGAACGGGCTACACCTTC.

J is TRBJ2-7 and V is TRBV15; D may be TRBD2 (5 bases). The CDR3 runs to 15 residues. V was cut by 1 base and J by 3 bases, with 13 bases left in between. CDR1 and CDR2 (germline): LNHNV, YYDKDF (reference sequence). The CDR3 coding sequence is TGTGCCACCAGCAGAGGGCAGGTCGGGATCTACGAGCAGTACTTC. Its translation: CATSRGQVGIYEQYF.

This chain uses TRBV2 with TRBJ2-2; perhaps TRBD2 as D (5 bases). V lost 6 bases and J 3 bases, leaving 5 bases between the germline ends. Looked up from germline, CDR1 is SNHLY and CDR2 is FYNNEI. The CDR3 runs to 12 residues. CDR3 bases: TGTGCCAGCAGGGGAGACACCGGGGAGCTGTTTTTT. Its translation: CASRGDTGELFF.

The genes are TRBV7-2 and TRBJ1-4, with D possibly TRBD1 on 5 matching bases. Trimming left V 2 bases short and J 5 bases short, with 12 bases between. This CDR3 has 15 amino acids. The germline V gene encodes CDR1 SGHTA and CDR2 FQGNSA. CDR3 coding DNA: TGTGCCAGCAGCTTATCCGTGACAGACAATGAAAAACTGTTTTTT. Its translation: CASSLSVTDNEKLFF.

This chain uses TRBV4-1 with TRBJ1-2, with 9 bases aligning to TRBD1. The length of the CDR3 is 14 residues. The J segment lost 4 bases and the V segment lost 6 bases, leaving 6 bases of the junction unmatched. Germline values: CDR1 MGHRA, CDR2 YSYEKL. CDR3 in DNA: TGCGCCAGCAGACAACCGGGACAGGGCTATGGCTACACCTTC. Protein: CASRQPGQGYGYTF.

V usage is TRBV2 and J usage is TRBJ2-3; D is possibly TRBD2 (6 bases). The CDR3 runs 15 residues. Trimming cost V 5 bases and J 3 bases, with 15 bases left between them. The germline V gene has CDR1 SNHLY and CDR2 FYNNEI. The CDR3 protein is CASSQTGGNTDTQYF. The CDR3 DNA follows: TGTGCCAGCAGTCAAACGGGCGGGAATACAGATACGCAGTATTTT.

The V and J genes are TRBV5-1 and TRBJ2-6; 8 nucleotides match TRBD2. Germline values: CDR1 SGHRS, CDR2 YFSETQ. This CDR3 region has 16 residues. With 6 bases clipped from V and 4 bases from J, the junction kept 9 bases outside the gene matches. CDR3 DNA sequence: TGCGCCAGCACATCCGGCGGGGGGTCCGGGGCCAACGTCCTGACTTTC. Translation gives CASTSGGGSGANVLTF.

The chain uses TRBV7-3 and TRBJ2-7; TRBD2 matches at 9 bases. This CDR3 is 15 amino acids long. V shed 4 bases and J 6 bases; nucleotides not matched to a gene: 10. The germline CDR1 and CDR2 sequences are SGHTA and FQGTGA. The CDR3 region has the DNA TGTGCCAGCAGCTATCGGCCGGGACTAGCATCCGAGCAGTACTTC. Amino acids: CASSYRPGLASEQYF.

J is TRBJ2-5 and V is TRBV27; TRBD1 is a possible D gene (5 bases). TRBJ2-7 matches the DNA end more closely, so the J call is doubtful. In germline, CDR1 is MNHEY, CDR2 SMNVEV (reference sequence). This CDR3 is 13 amino acids long. This CDR3 is CASSDRATYEQYF. The CDR3 DNA is TGTGCCAGCAGTGACAGAGCGACCTACGAGCAGTACTTC.

The J gene is TRBJ1-5, the V gene TRBV10-3; 7 nucleotides line up with TRBD1. The CDR3 is made up of 14 amino acids. Germline V gives CDR1 ENHRY, CDR2 SYGVKD. With 6 bases clipped from V and 7 bases from J, the junction kept 9 bases outside the gene matches. CDR3 sequence reads: CAIRGTVSGQPQHF. The CDR3 DNA is TGTGCCATCAGAGGGACAGTGAGCGGCCAGCCCCAGCATTTT.